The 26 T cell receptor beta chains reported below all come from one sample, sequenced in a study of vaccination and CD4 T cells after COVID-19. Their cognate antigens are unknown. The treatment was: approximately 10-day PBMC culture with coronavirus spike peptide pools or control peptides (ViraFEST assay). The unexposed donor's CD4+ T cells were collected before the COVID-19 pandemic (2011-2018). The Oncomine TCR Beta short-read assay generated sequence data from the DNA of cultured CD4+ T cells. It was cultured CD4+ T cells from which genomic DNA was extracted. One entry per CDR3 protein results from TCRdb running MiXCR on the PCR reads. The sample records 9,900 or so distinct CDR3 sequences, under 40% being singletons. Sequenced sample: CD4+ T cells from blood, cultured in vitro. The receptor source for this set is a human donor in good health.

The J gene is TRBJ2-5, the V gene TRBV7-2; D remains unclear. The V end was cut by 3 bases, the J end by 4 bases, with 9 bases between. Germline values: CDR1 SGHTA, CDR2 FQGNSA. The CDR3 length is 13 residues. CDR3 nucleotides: TGTGCCAGCAGCTTTGGCCTAGGAGAGACCCAGTACTTC. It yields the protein CASSFGLGETQYF.

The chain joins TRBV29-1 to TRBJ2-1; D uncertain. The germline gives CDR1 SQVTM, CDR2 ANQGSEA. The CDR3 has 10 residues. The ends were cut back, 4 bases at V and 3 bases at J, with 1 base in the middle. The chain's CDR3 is CSVGYNEQFF. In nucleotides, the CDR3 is TGCAGCGTTGGCTACAATGAGCAGTTCTTC.

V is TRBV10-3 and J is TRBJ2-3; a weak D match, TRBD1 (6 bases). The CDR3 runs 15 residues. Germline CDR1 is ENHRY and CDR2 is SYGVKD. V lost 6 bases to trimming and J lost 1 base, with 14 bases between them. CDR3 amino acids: CAISTGIQGTDTQYF. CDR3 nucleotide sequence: TGTGCCATCAGCACAGGGATTCAGGGCACAGATACGCAGTATTTT.

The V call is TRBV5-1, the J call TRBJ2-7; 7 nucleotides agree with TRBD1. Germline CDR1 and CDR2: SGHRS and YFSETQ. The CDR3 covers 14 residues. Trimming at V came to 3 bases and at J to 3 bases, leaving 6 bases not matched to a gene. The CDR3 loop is CASSSTTGVYEQYF. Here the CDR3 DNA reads TGCGCCAGCAGCTCGACCACAGGGGTCTACGAGCAGTACTTC. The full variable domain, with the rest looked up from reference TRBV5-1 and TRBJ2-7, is KAGVTQTPRYLIKTRGQQVTLSCSPISGHRSVSWYQQTPGQGLQFLFEYFSETQRNKGNFPGRFSGRQFSNSRSEMNVSTLELGDSALYLCASSSTTGVYEQYFGPGTRLTVT.

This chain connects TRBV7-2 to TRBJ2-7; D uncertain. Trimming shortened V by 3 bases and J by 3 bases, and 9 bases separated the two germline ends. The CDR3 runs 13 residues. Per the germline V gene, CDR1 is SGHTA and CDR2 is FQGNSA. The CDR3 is CASSLGRSYEQYF. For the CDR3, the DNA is TGTGCCAGCAGCTTGGGCAGGAGCTACGAGCAGTACTTC.

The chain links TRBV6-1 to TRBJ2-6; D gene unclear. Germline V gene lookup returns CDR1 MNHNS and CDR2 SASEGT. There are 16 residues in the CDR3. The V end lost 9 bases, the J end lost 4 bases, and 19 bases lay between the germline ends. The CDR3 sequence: CASSVGRKAGANVLTF. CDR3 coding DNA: TGTGCCAGTTCCGTCGGCCGTAAGGCCGGGGCCAACGTCCTGACTTTC.

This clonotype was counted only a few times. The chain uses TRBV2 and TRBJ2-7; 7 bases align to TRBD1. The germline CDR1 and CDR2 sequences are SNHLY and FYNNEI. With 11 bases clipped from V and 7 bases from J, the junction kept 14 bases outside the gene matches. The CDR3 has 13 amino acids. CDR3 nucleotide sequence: TGTGCCGGCAACCGGGACAGCTTTGAGGAGCAGTACTTC. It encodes CAGNRDSFEEQYF.

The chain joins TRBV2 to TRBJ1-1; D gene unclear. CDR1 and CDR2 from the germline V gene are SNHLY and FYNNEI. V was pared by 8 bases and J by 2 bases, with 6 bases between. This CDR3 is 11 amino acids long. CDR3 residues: CASGYNTEAFF. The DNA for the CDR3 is TGTGCCAGCGGATATAACACTGAAGCTTTCTTT.

The DNA for the CDR3 is TGCAGTGCTGCGGGAGAGTCAGATACGCAGTATTTT. It encodes CSAAGESDTQYF. The J gene is TRBJ2-3, the V gene TRBV20-1; 7 bases fit TRBD2. This CDR3 has 12 residues. With 5 bases clipped from V and 4 bases from J, the junction kept 3 bases outside the gene matches. Germline V gene sequence: CDR1 DFQATT, CDR2 SNEGSKA (reference sequence).

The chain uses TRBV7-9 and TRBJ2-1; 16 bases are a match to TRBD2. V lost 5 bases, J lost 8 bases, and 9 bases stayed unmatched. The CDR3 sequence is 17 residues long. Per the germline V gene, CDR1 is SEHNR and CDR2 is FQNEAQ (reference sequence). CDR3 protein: CASSLSGTSGRGDEQFF. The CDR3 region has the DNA TGTGCCAGCAGCCTTAGCGGGACTAGCGGGAGGGGGGATGAGCAGTTCTTC.

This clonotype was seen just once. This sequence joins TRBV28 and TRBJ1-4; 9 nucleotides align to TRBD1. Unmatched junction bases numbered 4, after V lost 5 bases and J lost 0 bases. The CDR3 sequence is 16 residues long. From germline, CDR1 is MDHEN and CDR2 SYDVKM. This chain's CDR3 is CASSRDRAATNEKLFF. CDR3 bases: TGTGCCAGCAGTAGGGACAGGGCCGCAACTAATGAAAAACTGTTTTTT.

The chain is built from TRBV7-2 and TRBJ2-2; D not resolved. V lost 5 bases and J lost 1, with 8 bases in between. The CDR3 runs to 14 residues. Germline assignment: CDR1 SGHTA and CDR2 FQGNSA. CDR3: CASSRLGNTGELFF. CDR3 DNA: TGTGCCAGCAGCCGGCTGGGGAACACCGGGGAGCTGTTTTTT.

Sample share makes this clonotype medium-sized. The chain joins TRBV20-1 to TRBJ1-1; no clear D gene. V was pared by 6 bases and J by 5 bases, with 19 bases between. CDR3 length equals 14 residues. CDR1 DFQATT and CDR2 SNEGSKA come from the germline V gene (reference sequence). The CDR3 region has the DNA TGCAGTGCCACCCGACCGAGGGTGCGAACTGAAGCTTTCTTT. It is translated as CSATRPRVRTEAFF.

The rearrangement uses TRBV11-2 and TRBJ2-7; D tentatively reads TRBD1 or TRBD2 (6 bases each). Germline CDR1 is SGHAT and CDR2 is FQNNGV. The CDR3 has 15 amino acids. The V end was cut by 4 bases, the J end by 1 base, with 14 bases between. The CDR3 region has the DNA TGTGCCAGCAGCTCCTTTTGGGGGGCGTCCTACGAGCAGTACTTC. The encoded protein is CASSSFWGASYEQYF.

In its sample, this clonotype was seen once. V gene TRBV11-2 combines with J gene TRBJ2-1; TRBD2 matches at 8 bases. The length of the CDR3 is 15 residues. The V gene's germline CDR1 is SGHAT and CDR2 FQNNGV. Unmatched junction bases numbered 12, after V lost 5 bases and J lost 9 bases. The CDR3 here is CASSLHGAGAGEQFF. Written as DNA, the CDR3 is TGTGCCAGCAGCCTGCATGGAGCGGGAGCGGGTGAGCAGTTCTTC.

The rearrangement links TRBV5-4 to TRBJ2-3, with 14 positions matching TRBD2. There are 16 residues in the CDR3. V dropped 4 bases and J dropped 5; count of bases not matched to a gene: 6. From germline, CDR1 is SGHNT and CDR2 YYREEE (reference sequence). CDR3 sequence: CASSPTSGRGGDTQYF. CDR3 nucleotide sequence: TGTGCCAGCAGCCCGACTAGCGGGAGGGGGGGAGATACGCAGTATTTT. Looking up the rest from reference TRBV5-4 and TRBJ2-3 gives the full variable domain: ETGVTQSPTHLIKTRGQQVTLRCSSQSGHNTVSWYQQALGQGPQFIFQYYREEENGRGNFPPRFSGLQFPNYSSELNVNALELDDSALYLCASSPTSGRGGDTQYFGPGTRLTVL.

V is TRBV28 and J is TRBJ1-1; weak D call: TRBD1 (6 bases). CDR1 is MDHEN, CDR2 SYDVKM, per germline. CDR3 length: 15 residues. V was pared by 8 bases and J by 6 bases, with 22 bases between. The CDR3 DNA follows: TGTGCCAGCTCAAACCCGGTGGGCAGGGGATCTGAAGCTTTCTTT. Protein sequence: CASSNPVGRGSEAFF.

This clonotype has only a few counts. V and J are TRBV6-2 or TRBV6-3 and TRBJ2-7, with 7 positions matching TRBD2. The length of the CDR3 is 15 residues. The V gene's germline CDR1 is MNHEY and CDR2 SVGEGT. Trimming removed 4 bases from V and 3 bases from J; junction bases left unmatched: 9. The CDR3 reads CASSFGGRGDYEQYF. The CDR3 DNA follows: TGTGCCAGCAGTTTCGGCGGGAGAGGGGACTACGAGCAGTACTTC.

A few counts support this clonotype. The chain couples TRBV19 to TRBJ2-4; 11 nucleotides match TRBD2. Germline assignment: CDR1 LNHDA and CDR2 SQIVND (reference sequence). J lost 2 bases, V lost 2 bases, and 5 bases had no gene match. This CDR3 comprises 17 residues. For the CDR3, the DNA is TGTGCCAGTAGTATACAAGGGACTAGCGGTCCCAAAAACATTCAGTACTTC. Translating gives CASSIQGTSGPKNIQYF. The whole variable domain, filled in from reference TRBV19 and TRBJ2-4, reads DGGITQSPKYLFRKEGQNVTLSCEQNLNHDAMYWYRQDPGQGLRLIYYSQIVNDFQKGDIAEGYSVSREKKESFPLTVTSAQKNPTAFYLCASSIQGTSGPKNIQYFGAGTRLSVL.

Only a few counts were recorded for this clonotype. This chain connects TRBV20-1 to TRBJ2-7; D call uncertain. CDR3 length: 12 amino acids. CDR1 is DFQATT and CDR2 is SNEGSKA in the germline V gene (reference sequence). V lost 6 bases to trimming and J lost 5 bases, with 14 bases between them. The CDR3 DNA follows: TGCAGTGCGATACTTCAGACAAACGAGCAGTACTTC. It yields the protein CSAILQTNEQYF.

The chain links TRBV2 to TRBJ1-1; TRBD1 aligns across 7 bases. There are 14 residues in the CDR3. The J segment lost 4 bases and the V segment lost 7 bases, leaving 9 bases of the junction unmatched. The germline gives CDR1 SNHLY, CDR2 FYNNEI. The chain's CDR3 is CASTKTGVTTEAFF. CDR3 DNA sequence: TGTGCCAGCACTAAAACAGGGGTGACCACTGAAGCTTTCTTT. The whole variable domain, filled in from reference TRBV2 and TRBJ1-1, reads EPEVTQTPSHQVTQMGQEVILRCVPISNHLYFYWYRQILGQKVEFLVSFYNNEISEKSEIFDDQFSVERPDGSNFTLKIRSTKLEDSAMYFCASTKTGVTTEAFFGQGTRLTVV.

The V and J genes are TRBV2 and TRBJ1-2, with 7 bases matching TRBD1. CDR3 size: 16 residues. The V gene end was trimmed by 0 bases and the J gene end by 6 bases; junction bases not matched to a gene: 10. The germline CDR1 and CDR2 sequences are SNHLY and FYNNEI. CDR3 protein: CASSEAGMRTGDGYTF. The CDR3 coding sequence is TGTGCCAGCAGTGAAGCAGGTATGCGGACAGGAGATGGCTACACCTTC.

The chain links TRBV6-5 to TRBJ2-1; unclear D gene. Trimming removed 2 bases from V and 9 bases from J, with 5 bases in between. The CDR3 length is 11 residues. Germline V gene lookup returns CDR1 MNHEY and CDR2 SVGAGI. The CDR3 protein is CASSYKGEQFF. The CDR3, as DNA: TGTGCCAGCAGTTACAAGGGTGAGCAGTTCTTC.

CDR3 region: CASSLGAGSNQPQHF. CDR3 DNA sequence: TGTGCCAGCAGTTTAGGGGCAGGGAGCAATCAGCCCCAGCATTTT. The V and J genes are TRBV28 and TRBJ1-5, with D perhaps matching TRBD1 (5 bases). The CDR3 runs 15 residues. V shed 2 bases and J shed 1 base, with 9 bases lying between them. Germline CDR1 and CDR2: MDHEN and SYDVKM.

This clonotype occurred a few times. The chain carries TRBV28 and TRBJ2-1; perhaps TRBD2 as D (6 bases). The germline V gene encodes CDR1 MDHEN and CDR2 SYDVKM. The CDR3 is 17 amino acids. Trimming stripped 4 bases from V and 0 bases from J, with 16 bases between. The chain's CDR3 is CASSSPGTASSYNEQFF. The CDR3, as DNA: TGTGCCAGCAGTTCCCCCGGGACTGCGAGCTCCTACAATGAGCAGTTCTTC.

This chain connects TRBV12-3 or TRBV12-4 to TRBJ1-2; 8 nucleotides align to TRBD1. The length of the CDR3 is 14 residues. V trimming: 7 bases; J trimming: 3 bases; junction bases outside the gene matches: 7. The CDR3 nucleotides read TGTGCCAGCACGCGACAGGGGAGGGACTATGGCTACACCTTC. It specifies CASTRQGRDYGYTF.